The 6 T cell receptor beta chains in this list originate from one sample, sequenced in a study of blood T cell repertoires in COVID-19. Data came from immunoSEQ multiplex PCR; TCRdb stores just in-frame clones and leaves some out. The sample yields fewer than 650,000 clones, 85% to 90% seen once. The material sequenced was peripheral blood. The receptor source for this set is a woman aged 50 to 60 with COVID-19, enrolled during active disease.

This clone was recorded once. The V gene is TRBV10-2, the J gene TRBJ1-2; D is uncertain. Trimming pared 6 bases from V and 8 bases from J, leaving 16 bases between. Germline CDR1 WSHSY, CDR2 SAAADI. This CDR3 has 13 amino acids. DNA for the CDR3: TGCGCCAGCAGAGCGGACGGCCTAGGGGGCTACACCTTC. Protein sequence: CASRADGLGGYTF.

This chain links TRBV28 with TRBJ1-2, with 10 nucleotides matching TRBD1. Trimming removed 6 bases from V and 8 bases from J; junction bases left unmatched: 15. This CDR3 is 16 amino acids long. Germline lookup yields CDR1 MDHEN and CDR2 SYDVKM. The CDR3 reads CASSQTLRQGASGYTF. Written as DNA, the CDR3 is TGTGCCAGCAGCCAAACCCTGAGACAGGGGGCGTCGGGCTACACCTTC.

The rearrangement links TRBV19 to TRBJ1-1; a possible D gene is TRBD1 (5 bases). CDR1 LNHDA and CDR2 SQIVND come from the germline V gene (reference sequence). Trimming left V 6 bases short and J 1 base short, with 15 bases between. CDR3 length: 15 amino acids. The CDR3 spells CASRPQGGWNTEAFF. DNA of the CDR3: TGTGCCAGTAGGCCGCAGGGTGGTTGGAACACTGAAGCTTTCTTT.

V gene TRBV18 combines with J gene TRBJ1-1; 7 nucleotides match TRBD1. CDR1 and CDR2 (germline): KGHSH, LQKENI. This CDR3 is 13 amino acids long. Unmatched junction bases numbered 4, after V lost 7 bases and J lost 2 bases. This CDR3 is CASFGQANTEAFF. CDR3 coding DNA: TGTGCCAGCTTCGGACAGGCAAACACTGAAGCTTTCTTT.

The chain combines TRBV30 with TRBJ1-2; possibly TRBD1 for D (6 bases). The CDR3 covers 15 residues. The V end lost 3 bases, the J end lost 0 bases, and 14 bases lay between the germline ends. Germline CDR1 GTSNPN, CDR2 SVGIG (reference sequence). CDR3 in DNA: TGTGCCTGGAGGAGAGAGGGGGAAGCTAACTATGGCTACACCTTC. This gives the protein CAWRREGEANYGYTF.

V gene TRBV6-5 combines with J gene TRBJ1-2, with D unclear. V gave up 5 bases and J gave up 7 bases, with 14 bases separating them. The CDR3 covers 13 residues. CDR1 MNHEY and CDR2 SVGAGI come from the germline V gene. This CDR3 is CASSPGLEGGYTF. CDR3 nucleotides: TGTGCCAGCAGTCCGGGCCTCGAGGGTGGCTACACCTTC.